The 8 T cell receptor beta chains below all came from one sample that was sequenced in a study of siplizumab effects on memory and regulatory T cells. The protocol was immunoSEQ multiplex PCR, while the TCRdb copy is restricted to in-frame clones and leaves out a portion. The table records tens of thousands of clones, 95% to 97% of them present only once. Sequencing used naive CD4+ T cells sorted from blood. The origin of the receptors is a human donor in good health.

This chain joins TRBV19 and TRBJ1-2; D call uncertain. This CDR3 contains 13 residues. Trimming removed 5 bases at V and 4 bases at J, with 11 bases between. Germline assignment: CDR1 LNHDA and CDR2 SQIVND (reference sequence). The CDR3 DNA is TGTGCCAGTAGTTTAGGACGGAGCTATGGCTACACCTTC. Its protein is CASSLGRSYGYTF.

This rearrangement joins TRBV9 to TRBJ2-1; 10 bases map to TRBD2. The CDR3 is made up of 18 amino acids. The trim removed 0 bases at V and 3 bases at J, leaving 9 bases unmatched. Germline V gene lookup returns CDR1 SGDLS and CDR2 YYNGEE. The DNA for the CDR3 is TGTGCCAGCAGCGTAGCTTGGCCTAGCGGGAGCCTCTACAATGAGCAGTTCTTC. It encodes CASSVAWPSGSLYNEQFF.

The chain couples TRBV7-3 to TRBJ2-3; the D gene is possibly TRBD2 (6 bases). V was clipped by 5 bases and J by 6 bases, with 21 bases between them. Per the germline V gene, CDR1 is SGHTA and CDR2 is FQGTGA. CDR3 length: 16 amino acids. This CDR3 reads CASSPQRRGPRDTQYF. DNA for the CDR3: TGTGCCAGCAGCCCCCAGAGGAGGGGACCCAGGGATACGCAGTATTTT.

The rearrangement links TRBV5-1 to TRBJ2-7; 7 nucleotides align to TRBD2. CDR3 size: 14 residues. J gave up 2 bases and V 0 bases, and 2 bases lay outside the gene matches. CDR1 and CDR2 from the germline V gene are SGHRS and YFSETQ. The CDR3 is CASSLGAGAYEQYF. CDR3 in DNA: TGCGCCAGCAGCTTGGGGGCGGGGGCCTACGAGCAGTACTTC.

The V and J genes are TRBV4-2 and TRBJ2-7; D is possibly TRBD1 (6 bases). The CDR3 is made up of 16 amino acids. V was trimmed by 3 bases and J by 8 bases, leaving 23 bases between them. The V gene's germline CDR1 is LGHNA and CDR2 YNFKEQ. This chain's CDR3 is CASSHVRDKVLTKQYF. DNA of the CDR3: TGTGCCAGCAGCCACGTTCGGGACAAGGTCCTTACGAAGCAGTACTTC.

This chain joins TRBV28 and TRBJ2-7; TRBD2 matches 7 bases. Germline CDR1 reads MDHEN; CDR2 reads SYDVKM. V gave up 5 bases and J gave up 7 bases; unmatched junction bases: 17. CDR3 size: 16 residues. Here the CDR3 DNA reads TGTGCCAGCAGTCCCTCGGTGGCGGGAGCGCTACGAGAGCAGTACTTC. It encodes CASSPSVAGALREQYF.

The CDR3 DNA reads as TGTGCCAGTAGTATCACAGGGGACACCGATACGCAGTATTTT. It encodes CASSITGDTDTQYF. This rearrangement joins TRBV19 to TRBJ2-3; 7 bases are a match to TRBD1. The CDR3 spans 14 residues. The germline CDR1 and CDR2 sequences are LNHDA and SQIVND (reference sequence). Trimming removed 3 bases from V and 6 bases from J; junction bases left unmatched: 6.

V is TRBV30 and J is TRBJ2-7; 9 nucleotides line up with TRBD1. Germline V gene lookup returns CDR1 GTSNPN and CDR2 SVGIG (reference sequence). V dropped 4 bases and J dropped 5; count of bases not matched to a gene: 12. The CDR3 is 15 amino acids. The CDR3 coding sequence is TGTGCCTGGATATTACCGGGACAGGGTCTCCACGAGCAGTACTTC. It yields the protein CAWILPGQGLHEQYF.